This T cell receptor (beta chain) emerged from a study of cytomegalovirus exposure and HLA in healthy donors. Though nominally healthy at sampling, donors likely had unrecorded immune exposures. 13 Jbeta primers and 60 Vbeta primers were used for the PCR. The method was immunoSEQ multiplex PCR; TCRdb's version includes in-frame clones alone and lacks a portion of them. The repertoire consists of some 160,000 clones, with roughly 80% occurring once and the leading ten covering around 3.7%. The sequence was collected from a male donor in good health and CMV-seronegative. Sequenced input: PBMCs.

CDR3 nucleotide sequence: TGTGCCAGCAGCTTAGAAGCGGGGGATTTAAATGAGCAGTTCTTC. Translated: CASSLEAGDLNEQFF. J is TRBJ2-1 and V is TRBV11-1; 8 bases map to TRBD2. This CDR3 comprises 15 residues. V was pared by 1 base and J by 7 bases, with 6 bases of the junction left unmatched. The germline gives CDR1 SGHAT, CDR2 FQDESV (reference sequence).